Listed below are T cell receptor beta chains from one sample, sequenced in a study of CD8 T cells in Susac syndrome. A single record per CDR3 protein comes from TCRdb applying MiXCR to the immunoSEQ multiplex PCR reads. Of roughly 150,000 distinct CDR3 sequences listed, 94% are singletons. Sequenced input: CD4+ T cells from PBMCs. The receptors were sampled from a human donor with multiple sclerosis. Each CDR3 is given with its conserved first and last residue. Clone size appears in some rows only: once, few, many, or a class for an expanded clone.

J gene,V gene,clone size,CDR3 protein
TRBJ1-1,TRBV4-1,NA,CASSQGLGKEAFF
TRBJ2-3,TRBV5-1,NA,CASSLEGSGGTDTQYF
TRBJ2-1,TRBV27,NA,CASSLGGSGRRHEQFF
TRBJ1-1,TRBV7-9,NA,CASSFSRGTNTEAFF
TRBJ1-1,TRBV20-1,few,CSARAPNTEAFF
TRBJ1-2,TRBV20-1,NA,CSARDRVGGDGYTF
TRBJ2-7,TRBV21-1,NA,CASSIRDRGSYEQYF
TRBJ1-1,TRBV20-1,NA,CSARAILEWTRAEAFF
TRBJ2-5,TRBV6-5,NA,CASGTPGQTQETQYF
TRBJ1-5,TRBV7-9,NA,CASSLDAGPQHF
TRBJ2-7,TRBV2,NA,CASDTGSILEQYF
TRBJ2-3,TRBV5-1,few,CASSPGTDTQYF
TRBJ2-5,TRBV6-2/TRBV6-3,NA,CASSYSVQDQETQYF
TRBJ2-5,TRBV5-1,NA,CASSLGARRTGVETQYF
TRBJ2-2,TRBV12-3/TRBV12-4,NA,CASSLKGYGELFF
TRBJ2-7,TRBV6-2/TRBV6-3,NA,CASSRSGIGEQYF
TRBJ2-1,TRBV7-2,NA,CASSSARGSVSEQFF
TRBJ2-7,TRBV28,NA,CASKGTYEQYF
TRBJ2-5,TRBV4-3,NA,CASSQDGPLGRTAQYF
TRBJ2-2,TRBV7-2,NA,CASSFGLGGTGELFF
TRBJ2-3,TRBV20-1,NA,CSATSGRAIYTQYF
TRBJ1-3,TRBV20-1,NA,CSAKQGPNPSGNTIYF
TRBJ2-5,TRBV20-1,NA,CSASPGEETQYF
TRBJ2-3,TRBV4-2,NA,CASSQGTSESTDTQYF
TRBJ2-6,TRBV6-5,once,CASSYSQEPSSGANVLTF
TRBJ2-5,TRBV20-1,NA,CSGGYQETQYF
TRBJ1-5,TRBV28,NA,CASRQGFRPQHF
TRBJ2-2,TRBV11-1,NA,CASSLRSGRSGGELFF
TRBJ1-5,TRBV18,NA,CASSPRAGQGNNQPQHF